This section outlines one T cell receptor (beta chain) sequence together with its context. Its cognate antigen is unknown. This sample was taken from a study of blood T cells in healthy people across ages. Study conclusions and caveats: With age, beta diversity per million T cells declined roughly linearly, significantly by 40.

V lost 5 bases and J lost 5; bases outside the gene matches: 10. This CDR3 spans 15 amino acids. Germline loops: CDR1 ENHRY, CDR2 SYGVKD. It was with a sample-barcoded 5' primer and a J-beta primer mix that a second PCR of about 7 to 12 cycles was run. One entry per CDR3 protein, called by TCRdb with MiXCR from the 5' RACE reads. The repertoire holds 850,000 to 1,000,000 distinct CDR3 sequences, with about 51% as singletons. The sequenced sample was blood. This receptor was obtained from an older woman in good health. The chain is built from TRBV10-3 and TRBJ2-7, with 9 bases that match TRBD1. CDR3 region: CAISNTGTGNDEQYF. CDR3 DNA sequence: TGTGCCATCAGTAACACCGGGACAGGGAACGACGAGCAGTACTTC.